The 17 T cell receptor beta chains below were found in one sample sequenced in a study of T cell responses to AZD1222 COVID-19 vaccine. Method: immunoSEQ multiplex PCR; TCRdb's copy keeps in-frame clones and lacks some. This sample has some 150,000 clones, with approximately 86% found just once. The sequences come from peripheral blood, collected after recovery from COVID-19. The receptors were sampled from an adult who had recovered from COVID-19.

This chain joins TRBV27 and TRBJ2-5; 10 bases are shared with TRBD2. With 3 bases clipped from V and 5 bases from J, the junction kept 3 bases outside the gene matches. This CDR3 spans 14 amino acids. The germline gives CDR1 MNHEY, CDR2 SMNVEV (reference sequence). The CDR3 protein is CASSFLAGDETQYF. The CDR3 nucleotides are TGTGCCAGCAGTTTCCTAGCGGGAGACGAGACCCAGTACTTC.

The CDR3 region has the DNA TGTGCCAGCAGCCCGGGACAGTATAATTCACCCCTCCACTTT. Translation: CASSPGQYNSPLHF. This chain joins TRBV9 and TRBJ1-6; TRBD1 matches at 7 bases. J gave up 4 bases and V 4 bases, and 2 bases lay outside the gene matches. The CDR3 consists of 14 residues. Germline V gene sequence: CDR1 SGDLS, CDR2 YYNGEE.

The gene calls are TRBV9 and TRBJ2-7; D might be TRBD1 (6 bases). Germline V gives CDR1 SGDLS, CDR2 YYNGEE. V lost 0 bases to trimming and J lost 2 bases, with 12 bases between them. The CDR3 totals 15 residues. The CDR3 spells CASSVGQGPPYEQYF. The CDR3 nucleotides read TGTGCCAGCAGCGTAGGGCAGGGGCCCCCCTACGAGCAGTACTTC.

This clone is classed as medium-sized. CDR3 residues: CASSDLDDRPGDEQFF. CDR3 in DNA: TGTGCCAGCAGTGACCTGGACGACCGACCGGGGGATGAGCAGTTCTTC. The chain combines TRBV6-1 with TRBJ2-1; maybe TRBD2 (6 bases). The germline V gene encodes CDR1 MNHNS and CDR2 SASEGT. Trimming shortened V by 3 bases and J by 8 bases, and 20 bases separated the two germline ends. The CDR3 consists of 16 residues.

V usage is TRBV19 and J usage is TRBJ1-1; TRBD1 might be the D (6 bases). The CDR3 length is 15 residues. Germline loops: CDR1 LNHDA, CDR2 SQIVND (reference sequence). V dropped 1 base and J dropped 4 bases, with 13 bases sitting between them. The chain's CDR3 is CASSIGAGVSTEAFF. In DNA form, the CDR3 reads TGTGCCAGTAGTATAGGGGCAGGGGTTTCCACTGAAGCTTTCTTT.

The gene calls are TRBV3-1 (or the pseudogene TRBV3-2) and TRBJ1-2; a possible D gene is TRBD1 (6 bases). Trimming cost V 4 bases and J 6 bases, with 15 bases left between them. This CDR3 has 14 amino acids. CDR1 and CDR2 from the germline V gene are LGHDT and YNNKEL (reference sequence). CDR3 DNA sequence: TGTGCCAGCAGCCCCTTAGACAGGCGAAATGGCTACACCTTC. This sequence encodes CASSPLDRRNGYTF.

About this clone: A read error may account for a junction end that differs from germline. The chain joins TRBV29-1 to TRBJ1-3; 10 positions match TRBD1. Germline V gene data show CDR1 as SQVTM and CDR2 as ANQGSEA. There are 14 residues in the CDR3. In nucleotides, the CDR3 is TGCAGCGTGGAAGGACAGGGGGTTGGAAACACCATATATTTT. Translation gives CSVEGQGVGNTIYF. Full variable domain (rest looked up from reference TRBV29-1 and TRBJ1-3): SAVISQKPSRDICQRGTSLTIQCQVDSQVTMMFWYRQQPGQSLTLIATANQGSEATYESGFVIDKFPISRPNLTFSTLTVSNMSPEDSSIYLCSVEGQGVGNTIYFGEGSWLTVV.

This clone was detected a few times. The J gene is TRBJ2-1, the V gene TRBV9; 9 bases are shared with TRBD2. Germline values: CDR1 SGDLS, CDR2 YYNGEE. The CDR3 extends over 16 amino acids. V shed 2 bases, J shed 2 bases, and the junction held 5 bases outside the gene matches. For the CDR3, the DNA is TGTGCCAGCAGCGTTGCTACTAGCGGGCCCTACAATGAGCAGTTCTTC. It yields the protein CASSVATSGPYNEQFF.

V usage is TRBV19 and J usage is TRBJ2-3; no clear D. CDR3 size: 13 residues. In germline, CDR1 is LNHDA, CDR2 SQIVND (reference sequence). V was cut by 7 bases and J by 3 bases, with 11 bases left in between. CDR3 sequence: CASTPSTTDTQYF. The CDR3 coding sequence is TGTGCCAGTACCCCATCGACAACAGATACGCAGTATTTT.

V and J are TRBV6-6 and TRBJ1-3, with D possibly matching TRBD1 (5 bases). The CDR3 contains 14 residues. Germline CDR1 MNHNY, CDR2 SVGAGI (reference sequence). V was cut by 6 bases and J by 4 bases, with 13 bases left in between. The CDR3: CASSLQGGGNTIYF. The CDR3 region has the DNA TGTGCCAGCAGCCTCCAGGGAGGCGGAAACACCATATATTTT.

The chain is built from TRBV19 and TRBJ1-6; 7 bases are a match to TRBD1. The germline V gene encodes CDR1 LNHDA and CDR2 SQIVND (reference sequence). This CDR3 is 15 amino acids long. Unmatched junction bases numbered 12, after V lost 2 bases and J lost 14 bases. The CDR3 loop is CASSIPDPGQKTLHF. The CDR3 nucleotides are TGTGCCAGTAGTATACCGGACCCGGGACAGAAGACCCTCCACTTT.

The gene calls are TRBV10-3 and TRBJ1-2; the match to TRBD1 covers 9 bases. Germline values: CDR1 ENHRY, CDR2 SYGVKD. This CDR3 contains 15 residues. V shed 3 bases, J shed 4 bases, and the junction held 6 bases outside the gene matches. In DNA, the CDR3 is TGTGCCATCAGTGAAAACAGGGGGCTGGTCTATGGCTACACCTTC. Protein sequence: CAISENRGLVYGYTF.

The chain links TRBV18 to TRBJ2-7; no definite D call. The CDR3 is 14 amino acids. V was shortened by 0 bases and J by 2 bases, with 8 bases between the two germline ends. The germline gives CDR1 KGHSH, CDR2 LQKENI. The CDR3: CASSPPTVTYEQYF. The CDR3 coding sequence is TGTGCCAGCTCACCACCTACTGTGACCTACGAGCAGTACTTC.

This clone appeared a single time. V is TRBV2 and J is TRBJ1-2; the D gene is possibly TRBD1 (5 bases). From germline, CDR1 is SNHLY and CDR2 FYNNEI. V was clipped by 7 bases and J by 0 bases, with 12 bases between them. The CDR3 is 14 residues long. The CDR3 DNA reads TGTGCCAGCACCGGACTGACAGCTAACTATGGCTACACCTTC. Translation: CASTGLTANYGYTF.

This clone was recorded only once. The CDR3: CASSLAGVGEQYF. CDR3 bases: TGTGCCAGCAGCTTAGCGGGAGTGGGCGAGCAGTACTTC. V and J are TRBV7-2 and TRBJ2-7, with D maybe TRBD2 (5 bases). This CDR3 has 13 amino acids. Germline V CDR1 and CDR2: SGHTA, FQGNSA. Trimming left V 0 bases short and J 6 bases short, with 9 bases between.

The chain links TRBV5-1 to TRBJ1-1; TRBD1 might be the D (5 bases). Germline CDR1 reads SGHRS; CDR2 reads YFSETQ. The V end was cut by 4 bases, the J end by 4 bases, with 14 bases between. The CDR3 loop spans 14 amino acids. CDR3 DNA: TGCGCCAGCAGCGTGCAGGGATCGACCACTGAAGCTTTCTTT. Encoded protein: CASSVQGSTTEAFF.

V and J are TRBV19 and TRBJ1-1; perhaps TRBD1 as D (5 bases). The germline V and J ends were trimmed by 3 bases and 6 bases, with 14 bases remaining between them. From germline, CDR1 is LNHDA and CDR2 SQIVND (reference sequence). The CDR3 has 14 residues. In DNA form, the CDR3 reads TGTGCCAGTAGTATCAGGGCGGCACCCCCTGAAGCTTTCTTT. This encodes CASSIRAAPPEAFF.